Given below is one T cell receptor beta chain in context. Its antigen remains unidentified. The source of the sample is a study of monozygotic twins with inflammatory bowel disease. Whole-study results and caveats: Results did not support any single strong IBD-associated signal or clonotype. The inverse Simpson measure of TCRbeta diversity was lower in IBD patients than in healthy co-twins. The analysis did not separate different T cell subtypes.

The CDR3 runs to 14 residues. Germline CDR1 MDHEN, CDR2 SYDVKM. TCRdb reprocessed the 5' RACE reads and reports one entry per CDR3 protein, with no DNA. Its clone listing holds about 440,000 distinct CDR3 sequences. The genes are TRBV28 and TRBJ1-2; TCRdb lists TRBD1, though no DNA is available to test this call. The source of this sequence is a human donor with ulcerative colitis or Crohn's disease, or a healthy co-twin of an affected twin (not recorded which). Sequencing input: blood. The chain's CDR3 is CASSWGGSNYGYTF.